The sequence of this T cell receptor (beta chain) was determined in a study of blood T cells in healthy people across ages (dated by TCRdb to between 2014 and 2017). Describing the broader study: In model experiments, template switching captured about one uniquely barcoded TCR beta cDNA molecule for every two T cells. The study measured age-related changes in TCR beta repertoire diversity using deep sequencing normalized with unique cDNA molecular identifiers. The donors were split into four age groups: young (average around 15 years), middle-aged (about 40), aged (about 56) and long-lived (about 74). To avoid experimental bias, donors of different ages were randomly spread across the sequencing lanes. Two additional independent replicas of 1 million unique cDNA reads from the same blood draw were analyzed for two donors (one aged 18 to 29 and one aged 80 or older). Study-level results and caveats: Bulk unsorted PBMC profiling prevented conclusive comparison of naive and antigen-experienced compartments. Estimates of total diversity from one million sequenced T cells were regarded as lower bounds and underestimates. Donor CMV infection status was unknown, potentially confounding age-related changes in expanded clonotypes. The percentage of naive T cells measured by flow cytometry correlated strongly with observed TCR beta diversity. The long-lived group showed more naive CD4+ T cells, fewer expanded clones and increased TCR diversity than the aged group, suggesting age selection. As age increased, observed TCR beta diversity per million T cells dropped in a roughly linear way, and a significant reduction was already evident by age 40.

Comment on this clonotype: The specificity of this receptor is unknown. One base away there is no much larger clone; base qualities are not given.

Libraries were made using 5' RACE. Sequencing relied on an Illumina HiSeq 2500. A second PCR of roughly 6 to 12 cycles was performed with a sample-barcoded 5' primer and a J-beta primer mix. A unique molecular identifier was introduced onto each TCR beta cDNA molecule by a template-switch 5' adaptor carrying 12 random nucleotides. Each sample yielded at least 2.5 million CDR3-containing paired-end reads. The Mint cDNA synthesis kit, primed by a TRBC-specific oligonucleotide, was used to synthesize first-strand cDNA from all RNA. All cDNA was treated with uracil-DNA glycosylase and then went through a first 18-cycle PCR with the universal primers M1SS and BC2_uni_R. Per the source publication's procedure: For normalization, 1 million high-quality reads were randomly selected from each sample, with every read carrying a distinct molecular identifier. Reads sharing molecular identifiers were discarded rather than binned into consensus sequences. MiTCR, with a Q25 quality threshold and the strictest error-elimination algorithm, was used for CDR3 identification, clonotype clustering and error correction. A nonparametric unseen species model using Euler transformation provided a lower-bound estimate of total TCR beta diversity. TCRdb reprocessed the public reads (quality trimming at Q25 with fastp, clone calling with MiXCR) and kept in-frame beta chains. Entries that share a CDR3 protein sequence are merged under the most common genes and DNA. The V and J calls, along with clone size, are taken from TCRdb and not from the paper's own processing. The sample contains some 880,000 distinct CDR3 sequences, 35% to 40% of them found a single time. The top ten clones comprise approximately 13% of the sample.

The donors were 40 or so Caucasian individuals from Russia, aged 6 to 90 years, who were systemically healthy. Around 9.8 milliliters of peripheral blood were collected from each donor into EDTA-treated Vacutainer tubes. Ficoll-Paque density-gradient centrifugation was used to isolate PBMCs, with at least 6.5 million per sample. Total RNA, at least 6 micrograms per sample, was extracted from PBMCs with Trizol reagent. Naive CD45RAhigh/CD27high T cell percentages were measured by flow cytometry on a PBMC aliquot from every donor. The cysteine opens and the phenylalanine closes a CDR3 of 16 amino acids. Left in the record is the CDR3 DNA by itself, 48 bases read in frame from the first base. The germline V gene supplies CDR1 SGHRS and CDR2 YFSETQ. V and J are truncated by 4 bases and 2 bases respectively, leaving an intervening sequence of 18 bases.

The V and J segments used are TRBV5-1 and TRBJ1-2; TRBD1 is perhaps the D gene, given 5 matching bases. Sequencing was done on a sample of blood. This receptor was taken from a man aged 18 to 29 in good health. The nucleotides are TGCGCCAGCAGCCTCGAGGGGTGGCAGGCGAACTATGGCTACACCTTC. The encoded protein is CASSLEGWQANYGYTF. Here the CDR3 is joined to the reference TRBV5-1 and TRBJ1-2 genes, and the full variable domain is: KAGVTQTPRYLIKTRGQQVTLSCSPISGHRSVSWYQQTPGQGLQFLFEYFSETQRNKGNFPGRFSGRQFSNSRSEMNVSTLELGDSALYLCASSLEGWQANYGYTFGSGTRLTVV.